This T cell receptor beta chain was recorded in a study of early T cells in non-severe SARS-CoV-2 infection. Findings of the study overall: Anti-spike CD8 responses were favored in VDJdb matching, and private and CD4 specificities were missed.

This CDR3 is 14 amino acids long. The V gene lost 6 bases and the J gene lost 3 bases, with 12 bases spanning the gap. Germline CDR1 and CDR2: ENHRY and SYGVKD. TCRdb reprocessed the 5' RACE reads via MiXCR and lists one record per CDR3 protein. Of roughly 45,000 distinct CDR3 sequences listed, 6% to 8% are singletons. This clonotype was recorded a few times. The antigen is not known. The clonotype originates from an adult who was a healthcare worker with PCR-confirmed SARS-CoV-2 infection or an uninfected control (not recorded which). This specimen was whole blood, taken at baseline. The chain has TRBV10-3 and TRBJ1-5; maybe TRBD1 (6 bases). In DNA, the CDR3 is TGTGCCATCAGCGCAGGGGTGGTCAATCAGCCCCAGCATTTT. It specifies CAISAGVVNQPQHF.